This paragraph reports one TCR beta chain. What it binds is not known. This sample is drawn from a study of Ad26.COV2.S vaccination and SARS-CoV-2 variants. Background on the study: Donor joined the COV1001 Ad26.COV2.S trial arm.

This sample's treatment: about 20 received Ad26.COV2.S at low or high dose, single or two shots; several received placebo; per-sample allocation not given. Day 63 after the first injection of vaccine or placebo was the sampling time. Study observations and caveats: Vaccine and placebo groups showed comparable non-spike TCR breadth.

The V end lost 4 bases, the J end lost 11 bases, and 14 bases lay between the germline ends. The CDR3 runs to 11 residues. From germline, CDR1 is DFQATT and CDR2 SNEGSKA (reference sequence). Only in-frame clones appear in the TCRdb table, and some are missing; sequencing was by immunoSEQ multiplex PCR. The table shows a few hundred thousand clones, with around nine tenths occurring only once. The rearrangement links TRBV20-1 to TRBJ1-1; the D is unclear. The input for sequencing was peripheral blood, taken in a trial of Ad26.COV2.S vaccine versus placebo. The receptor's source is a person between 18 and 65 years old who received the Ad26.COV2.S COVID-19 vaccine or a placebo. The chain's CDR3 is CSATPTATAFF. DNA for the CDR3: TGCAGTGCTACCCCCACAGCCACTGCTTTCTTT.